This TCR beta chain was recorded in a study of cytomegalovirus exposure and HLA in healthy donors. On this clone itself: Its matching antigen is unknown.

PCR employed 60 Vbeta and 13 Jbeta primers. Produced via immunoSEQ multiplex PCR; TCRdb's table is partial and in-frame only. The data show over 200,000 clones, with around four fifths seen just once and approximately 3.9% held by the top ten. The study, taken as a whole, reports: In a later analysis, a genetic analysis reported fewer productive-TCR N-insertions in an Asian-associated ancestry cluster than the cohort average. Reported findings show TCR beta sequences accurately forecast HLA-A and HLA-B alleles in most subjects.

Donors showed nominal health when sampled, although they likely had unrecorded immune exposures. Germline lookup yields CDR1 MGHRA and CDR2 YSYEKL. Unmatched junction bases numbered 6, after V lost 4 bases and J lost 0 bases. This CDR3 is built from 17 residues. This TCR came from a male donor in good health and CMV-seronegative. The chain recombines TRBV4-1 with TRBJ2-3, with 11 bases aligning to TRBD2. Sample: PBMCs. The CDR3 DNA reads TGCGCCAGCAGCCGCGCCGGGACTAGCGGCAGCACAGATACGCAGTATTTT. Residues: CASSRAGTSGSTDTQYF.